The 22 T cell receptor beta chains presented below share a single source sample, sequenced in a study of cytomegalovirus exposure and HLA in healthy donors. PCR employed 60 Vbeta and 13 Jbeta primers. Produced via immunoSEQ multiplex PCR; TCRdb's table is partial and in-frame only. There are 90,000 to 110,000 clones in the sample; 76% occur only once, and 7% to 10% lies in the top ten. The material sequenced was PBMCs. These receptors all come from a man aged 35 to 55 in good health and CMV-seropositive.

This chain uses TRBV27 with TRBJ2-1; a possible D gene is TRBD2 (5 bases). V was shortened by 3 bases and J by 2 bases, with 11 bases between the two germline ends. This CDR3 comprises 15 residues. Germline-derived CDR1 and CDR2 are MNHEY and SMNVEV (reference sequence). CDR3 amino acids: CASSFGEPTYNEQFF. Written as DNA, the CDR3 is TGTGCCAGCAGTTTCGGGGAGCCTACCTACAATGAGCAGTTCTTC.

This clone showed up just once. The chain couples TRBV7-3 to TRBJ1-6; no clear D gene. Germline values: CDR1 SGHTA, CDR2 FQGTGA. V was clipped by 8 bases and J by 5 bases, with 10 bases between them. The CDR3 covers 13 residues. CDR3 region: CASAVQNNSPLHF. For the CDR3, the DNA is TGTGCCAGCGCGGTTCAGAATAATTCACCCCTCCACTTT. The whole variable domain, remainder taken from reference TRBV7-3 and TRBJ1-6, is GAGVSQTPSNKVTEKGKYVELRCDPISGHTALYWYRQSLGQGPEFLIYFQGTGAADDSGLPNDRFFAVRPEGSVSTLKIQRTERGDSAVYLCASAVQNNSPLHFGNGTRLTVT.

The genes are TRBV19 and TRBJ2-3; 10 bases fit TRBD1. In germline, CDR1 is LNHDA, CDR2 SQIVND (reference sequence). The CDR3 has 14 residues. The V gene end was trimmed by 6 bases and the J gene end by 4 bases; junction bases not matched to a gene: 4. CDR3 nucleotides: TGTGCCAGTAGCAAGGACAGGGGGGCAGATACGCAGTATTTT. Its translation is CASSKDRGADTQYF. The entire variable domain, with the rest obtained from reference TRBV19 and TRBJ2-3, is as follows: DGGITQSPKYLFRKEGQNVTLSCEQNLNHDAMYWYRQDPGQGLRLIYYSQIVNDFQKGDIAEGYSVSREKKESFPLTVTSAQKNPTAFYLCASSKDRGADTQYFGPGTRLTVL.

DNA of the CDR3: TGCGCCAGCAGCCCGGGGGGTTTCGACTACGAGCAGTACTTC. The encoded protein is CASSPGGFDYEQYF. The rearrangement joins TRBV5-1 to TRBJ2-5, with TRBD2 matching 7 bases. Judging by the DNA end, TRBJ2-7 fits better; the J call may be wrong. Per the germline V gene, CDR1 is SGHRS and CDR2 is YFSETQ. This CDR3 spans 14 amino acids.

This chain connects TRBV19 to TRBJ2-5, with D maybe TRBD1 (6 bases). This CDR3 comprises 14 residues. The V end lost 5 bases, the J end lost 3 bases, and 13 bases lay between the germline ends. Germline CDR1 LNHDA, CDR2 SQIVND (reference sequence). In nucleotides, the CDR3 is TGTGCCAGTAGTGCCCTGGACAGAAAAGAGACCCAGTACTTC. Translation: CASSALDRKETQYF.

CDR3 residues: CASSLGAGGLYEQFF. The CDR3, as DNA: TGTGCCAGCAGTTTAGGGGCGGGGGGCCTCTATGAGCAGTTCTTC. The chain employs TRBV27 and TRBJ2-1; 8 bases map to TRBD2. CDR1 and CDR2 (germline): MNHEY, SMNVEV (reference sequence). V shed 2 bases and J 8 bases; nucleotides not matched to a gene: 8. This CDR3 has 15 amino acids.

This sequence joins TRBV28 and TRBJ2-6, with no clear D. V was pared by 8 bases and J by 2 bases, with 16 bases between. The CDR3 runs to 16 residues. Germline V lookup: CDR1 MDHEN, CDR2 SYDVKM. The DNA for the CDR3 is TGTGCCAGCTCTGGGTCCCCACGGGCTGGGGCCAACGTCCTGACTTTC. The encoded protein is CASSGSPRAGANVLTF.

CDR3: CASGGGRGEKLFF. The CDR3 nucleotides are TGTGCCAGCGGTGGAGGGCGCGGGGAAAAACTGTTTTTT. The chain is built from TRBV7-9 and TRBJ1-4, with D hard to call. Trimming cost V 8 bases and J 8 bases, with 15 bases left between them. The CDR3 is 13 residues long. From germline, CDR1 is SEHNR and CDR2 FQNEAQ (reference sequence).

This rearrangement joins TRBV7-2 to TRBJ2-7; D might be TRBD2 (7 bases). CDR1 and CDR2 from the germline V gene are SGHTA and FQGNSA. The CDR3 spans 14 residues. V was shortened by 5 bases and J by 3 bases, with 14 bases between the two germline ends. CDR3 DNA: TGTGCCAGCAGCGTGGGAGGGGGTGGCTACGAGCAGTACTTC. Translating it yields CASSVGGGGYEQYF.

The gene calls are TRBV2 and TRBJ2-3; no reliable D call. From germline, CDR1 is SNHLY and CDR2 FYNNEI. This CDR3 is 12 amino acids long. Deletions cut 2 bases from V and 3 bases from J, with 3 bases between. The CDR3 reads CASSEITDTQYF. The CDR3 nucleotides are TGTGCCAGCAGTGAAATAACAGATACGCAGTATTTT.

This chain uses TRBV30 with TRBJ2-5; a possible D gene is TRBD2 (6 bases). The germline V gene encodes CDR1 GTSNPN and CDR2 SVGIG (reference sequence). CDR3 size: 14 residues. With 0 bases removed from V and 4 bases from J, the gap between germline ends came to 12 bases. The CDR3 DNA reads as TGTGCCTGGAGTGTAGGAGGGAGTAGAGAGACCCAGTACTTC. Translation gives CAWSVGGSRETQYF.

This chain links TRBV11-2 with TRBJ2-7, with 8 bases fitting TRBD2. Germline lookup yields CDR1 SGHAT and CDR2 FQNNGV. The V gene end was trimmed by 5 bases and the J gene end by 3 bases; junction bases not matched to a gene: 9. This CDR3 has 15 amino acids. CDR3 region: CASSPRNLAGYEQYF. The CDR3 DNA reads TGTGCCAGCAGCCCCCGTAATCTAGCGGGCTACGAGCAGTACTTC.

This clone was picked up a small number of times. This rearrangement joins TRBV6-1 to TRBJ2-1, with 8 bases that match TRBD1. The CDR3 consists of 13 residues. Germline assignment: CDR1 MNHNS and CDR2 SASEGT. After removal of 5 bases from V and 7 bases from J, the junction contained 4 bases not matched to a gene. For the CDR3, the DNA is TGTGCCAGCAGTAGACAGGGGTGGAATGAGCAGTTCTTC. This gives the protein CASSRQGWNEQFF.

This clone was picked up one time. The chain employs TRBV4-3 and TRBJ2-5; 9 bases match TRBD2. CDR1 is LGHNA, CDR2 YSLEER, per germline. V lost 0 bases, J lost 4 bases, and 6 bases stayed unmatched. The CDR3 is made up of 16 amino acids. The CDR3 spells CASSQDGSSGGETQYF. The CDR3 DNA reads TGCGCCAGCAGCCAAGATGGTAGTAGCGGGGGAGAGACCCAGTACTTC.

With respect to this clone: The conserved phenylalanine or tryptophan normally closing the CDR3 is absent here, so this likely arose from a read error. Because the CDR3's place on the DNA is in doubt, the DNA is left out and the CDR3 is given as listed by TCRdb. Other DNA sequences from this sample encode an identical CDR3 as well. CDR3 residues: CSARVTGTSVL. This chain links TRBV20-1 with TRBJ2-7; whether TRBD2, the table's D call, matches the DNA was not checked. Germline V CDR1 and CDR2: DFQATT, SNEGSKA (reference sequence). The CDR3 adds up to 11 amino acids, both ends counted.

Concerning this clone itself: At the DNA level, this CDR3 is encoded by other sequences in the same sample as well. This chain connects TRBV4-3 to TRBJ1-2; 11 bases align to TRBD1. The V gene end was trimmed by 0 bases and the J gene end by 5 bases; junction bases not matched to a gene: 2. Germline-derived CDR1 and CDR2 are LGHNA and YSLEER. This CDR3 comprises 15 residues. In DNA form, the CDR3 reads TGCGCCAGCAGCCAAGAGGGACAGGGGGGGTATGGCTACACCTTC. Translating gives CASSQEGQGGYGYTF.

As concerns this clone: The junction and the germline gene differ at one end; a read error may be behind it. This chain joins TRBV7-7 and TRBJ2-7, with 7 nucleotides matching TRBD2. Germline V gene data show CDR1 as SSHAT and CDR2 as FNYEAQ (reference sequence). The CDR3 is made up of 14 amino acids. This chain's CDR3 is CASSPAGEGYEQYF. CDR3 in DNA: TGTGCTAGCAGCCCGGCGGGGGAGGGTTACGAGCAGTACTTC.

The gene calls are TRBV2 and TRBJ1-3; 8 bases are a match to TRBD1. V lost 8 bases and J lost 3; bases outside the gene matches: 9. The CDR3 is 15 amino acids. The germline V gene encodes CDR1 SNHLY and CDR2 FYNNEI. The CDR3 DNA is TGTGCCAGCGGGAGGACAGGGCTGAGTGGAAACACCATATATTTT. Translated: CASGRTGLSGNTIYF.

The chain uses TRBV11-2 and TRBJ1-5, with TRBD1 identical over 12 bases. J was trimmed by 7 bases and V by 6 bases; bases with no gene match: 7. Germline V gives CDR1 SGHAT, CDR2 FQNNGV. The CDR3 totals 15 residues. DNA for the CDR3: TGTGCCAGCAGTGCCGGGACAGGGGGCGGCCAGCCCCAGCATTTT. The encoded protein is CASSAGTGGGQPQHF. Full variable domain (rest looked up from reference TRBV11-2 and TRBJ1-5): EAGVAQSPRYKIIEKRQSVAFWCNPISGHATLYWYQQILGQGPKLLIQFQNNGVVDDSQLPKDRFSAERLKGVDSTLKIQPAKLEDSAVYLCASSAGTGGGQPQHFGDGTRLSIL.

This clone was seen a single time. V and J are TRBV29-1 and TRBJ2-1; 8 bases are a match to TRBD1. This CDR3 has 15 amino acids. Trimming cost V 5 bases and J 1 base; bases outside gene matches: 7. From germline, CDR1 is SQVTM and CDR2 ANQGSEA. DNA for the CDR3: TGCAGCGTTTCCCAGGGGGCTATATCCTACAATGAGCAGTTCTTC. It yields the protein CSVSQGAISYNEQFF.

The chain employs TRBV7-9 and TRBJ1-3; 8 nucleotides match TRBD1. The junction had 10 bases not matched to a gene; V was cut back by 5 bases and J by 4 bases. The CDR3 sequence is 16 residues long. CDR1 SEHNR and CDR2 FQNEAQ come from the germline V gene (reference sequence). The CDR3 loop reads CASSGAGRGQGNTIYF. The CDR3 region has the DNA TGTGCCAGCAGCGGCGCAGGCAGGGGGCAAGGAAACACCATATATTTT.

The chain is built from TRBV28 and TRBJ2-3; 8 bases are shared with TRBD2. The germline gives CDR1 MDHEN, CDR2 SYDVKM. The V segment lost 10 bases and the J segment 5 bases; nucleotides outside the gene matches: 14. The CDR3 has 15 residues. The chain's CDR3 is CATSNGGATGDTQYF. The CDR3 DNA is TGTGCCACCTCGAACGGGGGGGCCACGGGAGATACGCAGTATTTT.